Presented here are 31 T cell receptor beta chains from one specimen sequenced in a study of T cell changes during pregnancy in multiple sclerosis. Method: immunoSEQ multiplex PCR; TCRdb's copy keeps in-frame clones and lacks some. The sample contains 42,000 or so clones, 90% to 95% of which appear only once. The sample consisted of CD8+ T cells from peripheral blood mononuclear cells, taken in the third trimester of pregnancy. The receptors were gathered from a female donor with multiple sclerosis, enrolled in a pregnancy study.

This clone is judged medium-sized (0.01 to 0.1%). The rearrangement links TRBV19 to TRBJ2-2; tentative D call: TRBD1 (6 bases). The CDR3 totals 14 residues. Germline V gene sequence: CDR1 LNHDA, CDR2 SQIVND (reference sequence). V was clipped by 4 bases and J by 5 bases, with 11 bases between them. The CDR3 is CASSNTGLTGELFF. CDR3 coding DNA: TGTGCCAGTAGTAATACAGGGTTGACCGGGGAGCTGTTTTTT. Full variable domain (missing parts from reference TRBV19 and TRBJ2-2): DGGITQSPKYLFRKEGQNVTLSCEQNLNHDAMYWYRQDPGQGLRLIYYSQIVNDFQKGDIAEGYSVSREKKESFPLTVTSAQKNPTAFYLCASSNTGLTGELFFGEGSRLTVL.

The chain is built from TRBV7-9 and TRBJ2-7; 8 bases fit TRBD1. Unmatched junction bases numbered 3, after V lost 5 bases and J lost 3 bases. The CDR3 totals 13 residues. Germline lookup yields CDR1 SEHNR and CDR2 FQNEAQ (reference sequence). The CDR3 here is CASSLGTGYEQYF. DNA for the CDR3: TGTGCCAGCAGCCTAGGGACAGGCTACGAGCAGTACTTC.

This clone was observed a single time. The chain joins TRBV11-2 to TRBJ2-5, with D unresolved. With 5 bases removed from V and 5 bases from J, the gap between germline ends came to 9 bases. Germline V gene sequence: CDR1 SGHAT, CDR2 FQNNGV. CDR3 length: 12 amino acids. The CDR3 bases are TGTGCCAGCAGCCCCTCCGGGGAGACCCAGTACTTC. As protein: CASSPSGETQYF.

The chain links TRBV5-8 to TRBJ2-3; D not certain. Trimming took 1 base from V and 4 from J, leaving 13 bases between them. Germline CDR1 and CDR2: SGHTS and YDEGEE. The CDR3 sequence is 15 residues long. CDR3 in amino acids: CASSLFSEFADTQYF. In DNA form, the CDR3 reads TGTGCCAGCAGCTTGTTTTCGGAGTTCGCAGATACGCAGTATTTT.

V is TRBV7-9 and J is TRBJ2-1, with D hard to call. The V gene lost 4 bases and the J gene lost 0 bases, with 13 bases spanning the gap. Germline assignment: CDR1 SEHNR and CDR2 FQNEAQ (reference sequence). The CDR3 runs to 16 residues. CDR3 in amino acids: CASSWRSESSYNEQFF. DNA of the CDR3: TGTGCCAGCAGCTGGAGAAGCGAGAGCTCCTACAATGAGCAGTTCTTC. The full variable domain, rest sourced from reference TRBV7-9 and TRBJ2-1, is DTGVSQNPRHKITKRGQNVTFRCDPISEHNRLYWYRQTLGQGPEFLTYFQNEAQLEKSRLLSDRFSAERPKGSFSTLEIQRTEQGDSAMYLCASSWRSESSYNEQFFGPGTRLTVL.

DNA of the CDR3: TGCGCCAGCAGCCAAGATCAGGGACAGCCGAAAAACATTCAGTACTTC. Translation: CASSQDQGQPKNIQYF. The chain joins TRBV4-1 to TRBJ2-4, with 7 positions matching TRBD1. The CDR3 runs 16 residues. In germline, CDR1 is MGHRA, CDR2 YSYEKL. V was pared by 0 bases and J by 4 bases, with 6 bases of the junction left unmatched.

This chain uses TRBV5-4 with TRBJ2-3; possibly TRBD2 for D (5 bases). V was cut by 0 bases and J by 4 bases, with 12 bases left in between. The CDR3 sequence is 15 residues long. Germline-derived CDR1 and CDR2 are SGHNT and YYREEE (reference sequence). CDR3 bases: TGTGCCAGCAGCTTGGGAGTCATGGAGGCAGATACGCAGTATTTT. It translates to CASSLGVMEADTQYF. Supplemented by reference TRBV5-4 and TRBJ2-3, the full variable domain reads ETGVTQSPTHLIKTRGQQVTLRCSSQSGHNTVSWYQQALGQGPQFIFQYYREEENGRGNFPPRFSGLQFPNYSSELNVNALELDDSALYLCASSLGVMEADTQYFGPGTRLTVL.

The rearrangement uses TRBV13 and TRBJ2-7, with 9 bases lining up with TRBD1. From germline, CDR1 is PRHDT and CDR2 FYEKMQ (reference sequence). The CDR3 extends over 14 amino acids. J lost 5 bases, V lost 5 bases, and 7 bases had no gene match. CDR3 bases: TGTGCCAGCAGCGAACGAGACAGGGGGGACGAGCAGTACTTC. Protein product: CASSERDRGDEQYF.

The V gene is TRBV11-2, the J gene TRBJ2-1; 9 bases match TRBD1. With 2 bases clipped from V and 2 bases from J, the junction kept 13 bases outside the gene matches. The CDR3 totals 19 residues. Germline V CDR1 and CDR2: SGHAT, FQNNGV. CDR3 protein: CASSLLEERGQGTYNEQFF. The CDR3 nucleotides are TGTGCCAGCAGCTTACTTGAGGAAAGGGGACAGGGAACCTACAATGAGCAGTTCTTC.

The chain recombines TRBV29-1 with TRBJ2-1, with D uncertain. This CDR3 spans 15 amino acids. V was clipped by 0 bases and J by 5 bases, with 14 bases between them. CDR1 SQVTM and CDR2 ANQGSEA come from the germline V gene. The CDR3 bases are TGCAGCGTTGAAGATTTGGCAGGTCATGACAATGAGCAGTTCTTC. Translated: CSVEDLAGHDNEQFF.

This chain joins TRBV29-1 and TRBJ2-2; D call uncertain. Between the trimmed V and J ends, which lost 4 bases and 0 bases, there was a span of 9 bases. Germline V gene sequence: CDR1 SQVTM, CDR2 ANQGSEA. The CDR3 extends over 14 amino acids. CDR3 in DNA: TGCAGCGTTGGTGGAGATGCGAACACCGGGGAGCTGTTTTTT. Amino acids: CSVGGDANTGELFF.

CDR3 region: CASSFGSRFLNEQFF. The DNA of the CDR3 is TGTGCCAGCAGCTTCGGGAGTCGTTTTCTCAATGAGCAGTTCTTC. This chain joins TRBV27 and TRBJ2-1, with a possible D match to TRBD2 (6 bases). The CDR3 spans 15 residues. Germline values: CDR1 MNHEY, CDR2 SMNVEV (reference sequence). V was clipped by 6 bases and J by 6 bases, with 18 bases between them.

The chain couples TRBV4-3 to TRBJ2-1; TRBD2 agrees at 11 bases. V trimming: 0 bases; J trimming: 3 bases; junction bases outside the gene matches: 10. Germline CDR1 LGHNA, CDR2 YSLEER. The CDR3 spans 19 residues. CDR3 sequence: CASSQDKSLAGGLYNEQFF. Written as DNA, the CDR3 is TGCGCCAGCAGCCAAGATAAGTCATTAGCGGGAGGGCTCTACAATGAGCAGTTCTTC.

This clone occurred once. This chain connects TRBV7-9 to TRBJ2-7; 9 nucleotides agree with TRBD1. V shed 8 bases and J 0 bases; nucleotides not matched to a gene: 5. In germline, CDR1 is SEHNR, CDR2 FQNEAQ (reference sequence). The CDR3 consists of 14 residues. The CDR3 region is CASAGTGISYEQYF. Here the CDR3 DNA reads TGTGCCAGCGCAGGGACAGGGATCTCCTACGAGCAGTACTTC.

V gene TRBV2 combines with J gene TRBJ2-1; a weak D match, TRBD1 (6 bases). CDR1 is SNHLY, CDR2 FYNNEI, per germline. V was trimmed by 6 bases and J by 2 bases, leaving 14 bases between them. This CDR3 contains 15 residues. The CDR3 DNA follows: TGTGCCAGCAGCCCCAGGGGTACTACCTACAATGAGCAGTTCTTC. Its translation is CASSPRGTTYNEQFF.

CDR3 sequence (DNA): TGTGCCAGCAGCTTGGGACAGACTGGAAACACCATATATTTT. This codes for CASSLGQTGNTIYF. This chain joins TRBV7-9 and TRBJ1-3; 7 nucleotides line up with TRBD1. The V and J ends lost 3 bases and 2 bases, in that order; junction bases with no gene match: 1. Germline CDR1 reads SEHNR; CDR2 reads FQNEAQ (reference sequence). This CDR3 contains 14 residues.

This chain links TRBV4-1 with TRBJ2-7, with D possibly being TRBD2 (5 bases). The CDR3 has 15 amino acids. CDR1 and CDR2 (germline): MGHRA, YSYEKL. V was trimmed by 0 bases and J by 3 bases, leaving 12 bases between them. For the CDR3, the DNA is TGCGCCAGCAGCCAAGACCTAGCAGGCTACTACGAGCAGTACTTC. Translated: CASSQDLAGYYEQYF.

The chain links TRBV6-1 to TRBJ2-7, with TRBD1 identical over 7 bases. V lost 10 bases, J lost 0 bases, and 6 bases stayed unmatched. This CDR3 is built from 13 residues. The germline V gene has CDR1 MNHNS and CDR2 SASEGT. This CDR3 is CATTTGDSYEQYF. CDR3 DNA sequence: TGTGCCACTACAACAGGGGACTCCTACGAGCAGTACTTC.

This CDR3 is CASSNRVVGELFF. CDR3 nucleotide sequence: TGTGCCAGCAGTAACAGGGTGGTCGGGGAGCTGTTTTTT. The V and J genes are TRBV27 and TRBJ2-2, with D possibly TRBD1 on 6 matching bases. This CDR3 region has 13 residues. V shed 5 bases and J shed 7 bases, with 11 bases lying between them. CDR1 is MNHEY and CDR2 is SMNVEV in the germline V gene (reference sequence).

The J gene is TRBJ2-3, the V gene TRBV7-6; possibly TRBD2 for D (6 bases). CDR1 is SGHVS and CDR2 is FNYEAQ in the germline V gene. The germline V and J ends were trimmed by 5 bases and 0 bases, with 12 bases remaining between them. The CDR3 is 15 residues long. The CDR3 DNA reads TGTGCCAGCAGCGCGGGACTTAGAAGCACAGATACGCAGTATTTT. This codes for CASSAGLRSTDTQYF.

The gene calls are TRBV19 and TRBJ2-1; 12 nucleotides line up with TRBD2. V was pared by 7 bases and J by 9 bases, with 10 bases of the junction left unmatched. The V gene's germline CDR1 is LNHDA and CDR2 SQIVND (reference sequence). The CDR3 length is 15 residues. The CDR3 DNA reads as TGTGCCAGTACCGGTCGGACTAGCGGGATGGGTGAGCAGTTCTTC. It codes for CASTGRTSGMGEQFF.

This clone was seen once. The V and J genes are TRBV19 and TRBJ1-5, with D perhaps matching TRBD1 (6 bases). Germline V gene data show CDR1 as LNHDA and CDR2 as SQIVND (reference sequence). CDR3 length: 12 amino acids. Deletions cut 6 bases from V and 6 bases from J, with 9 bases between. CDR3 sequence: CASRQGFQPQHF. The CDR3 bases are TGTGCCAGTAGACAGGGTTTTCAGCCCCAGCATTTT.

The chain combines TRBV5-4 with TRBJ1-1; possibly TRBD1 for D (6 bases). Trimming removed 0 bases at V and 6 bases at J, with 6 bases between. The V gene's germline CDR1 is SGHNT and CDR2 YYREEE (reference sequence). This CDR3 comprises 12 residues. CDR3 nucleotides: TGTGCCAGCAGCTTGGGACAGGCTGAAGCTTTCTTT. The encoded protein is CASSLGQAEAFF.

The rearrangement joins TRBV6-5 to TRBJ2-1, with TRBD1 identical over 11 bases. The CDR3 consists of 13 residues. The trim removed 2 bases at V and 13 bases at J, leaving 4 bases unmatched. Germline loops: CDR1 MNHEY, CDR2 SVGAGI. The CDR3 sequence: CASSYGQGAIQFF. The CDR3 DNA reads as TGTGCCAGCAGTTACGGACAGGGGGCAATCCAGTTCTTC.

CDR3 amino acids: CASSQNGRFQEQYF. Written as DNA, the CDR3 is TGTGCCAGCAGTCAAAATGGGCGTTTTCAGGAGCAGTACTTC. V and J are TRBV27 and TRBJ2-7; D gene uncertain. This CDR3 region has 14 residues. The V end lost 5 bases, the J end lost 7 bases, and 18 bases lay between the germline ends. Looked up from germline, CDR1 is MNHEY and CDR2 is SMNVEV (reference sequence).

The chain has TRBV7-9 and TRBJ2-2, with TRBD2 matching over 7 bases. Germline V gene data show CDR1 as SEHNR and CDR2 as FQNEAQ (reference sequence). This CDR3 is 13 amino acids long. The junction had 3 bases not matched to a gene; V was cut back by 7 bases and J by 4 bases. For the CDR3, the DNA is TGTGCCAGCACCGGACTAGGCACCGGGGAGCTGTTTTTT. This translates into CASTGLGTGELFF.

This clone was seen just once. This chain connects TRBV2 to TRBJ1-2; D uncertain. Germline lookup yields CDR1 SNHLY and CDR2 FYNNEI. The CDR3 consists of 12 residues. Trimming took 4 bases from V and 2 from J, leaving 5 bases between them. As DNA, the CDR3 is TGTGCCAGCAGTGGGCAGAACTATGGCTACACCTTC. This sequence encodes CASSGQNYGYTF.

The genes are TRBV29-1 and TRBJ2-3, with TRBD1 matching 9 bases. The germline V gene encodes CDR1 SQVTM and CDR2 ANQGSEA. This CDR3 spans 17 amino acids. J gave up 2 bases and V 1 base, and 10 bases lay outside the gene matches. The CDR3, as DNA: TGCAGCGTTGAAGGGGCCAGGACAGGGGACCTCACAGATACGCAGTATTTT. It translates to CSVEGARTGDLTDTQYF.

The genes are TRBV9 and TRBJ2-1, with TRBD2 as a possible D gene (6 bases). Germline V gene data show CDR1 as SGDLS and CDR2 as YYNGEE. The CDR3 covers 12 residues. Trimming pared 8 bases from V and 4 bases from J, leaving 10 bases between. CDR3 DNA sequence: TGTGCCAGTCAGCGGGCATACAATGAGCAGTTCTTC. Amino acid sequence: CASQRAYNEQFF.

V is TRBV28 and J is TRBJ2-5, with D maybe TRBD2 (5 bases). The V gene lost 6 bases and the J gene lost 2 bases, with 22 bases spanning the gap. The germline V gene encodes CDR1 MDHEN and CDR2 SYDVKM. The CDR3 loop spans 17 amino acids. The CDR3 DNA follows: TGTGCCAGCAGCAAAGACCCGGGTGGAGGCCGTCAAGAGACCCAGTACTTC. It codes for CASSKDPGGGRQETQYF.

This CDR3 is CASSQGPGQGSYEQYF. Written as DNA, the CDR3 is TGTGCCAGCAGCCAAGGACCGGGACAGGGTTCCTACGAGCAGTACTTC. The chain combines TRBV4-2 with TRBJ2-5; 9 nucleotides agree with TRBD1. The end of the DNA is better explained by TRBJ2-7, so the J call may be wrong. The germline CDR1 and CDR2 sequences are LGHNA and YNFKEQ. This CDR3 spans 16 amino acids.